This T cell receptor beta chain derives from a study of blood T cell repertoires in COVID-19. In this sample, this clone turned up a few times. Sequencing was performed with immunoSEQ multiplex PCR; in TCRdb, only in-frame clones are kept and a portion is missing. Found here are about 230,000 clones, around 88% of them singletons; the top ten hold roughly 5%. This CDR3 has 12 residues. CDR1 is LGHDT and CDR2 is YNNKEL in the germline V gene (reference sequence). V dropped 9 bases and J dropped 3; count of bases not matched to a gene: 5. This clonotype was sampled from a man older than 75 with acute or convalescent COVID-19. V usage is TRBV3-1 (or the pseudogene TRBV3-2) and J usage is TRBJ2-7; 7 bases are a match to TRBD1. Input material: peripheral blood. The CDR3 sequence is CASGQADYEQYF. The CDR3 DNA reads TGTGCCAGTGGACAGGCTGACTACGAGCAGTACTTC.